The 15 T cell receptor beta chains below all came from one sample that was sequenced in a study of CD8 T cells in ankylosing spondylitis. Using its own MiXCR run on the 5' RACE reads, TCRdb lists one record per CDR3 protein. This sample has about 140,000 distinct CDR3 sequences; about 32% occur once, and the top ten carry 4.5% to 6%. Specimen: synovial fluid, either unsorted or a sorted T cell fraction (not recorded which). All receptors derive from a male donor with ankylosing spondylitis.

This clonotype was counted ten times or more. The V call is TRBV11-2, the J call TRBJ2-3; TRBD1 might be the D (7 bases). Germline V gives CDR1 SGHAT, CDR2 FQNNGV. V lost 4 bases and J lost 0, with 11 bases in between. This CDR3 is 15 amino acids long. In nucleotides, the CDR3 is TGTGCCAGCAGCTCAGGGGGGCGGAGCACAGATACGCAGTATTTT. The encoded protein is CASSSGGRSTDTQYF. The full variable domain, with the rest looked up from reference TRBV11-2 and TRBJ2-3, is EAGVAQSPRYKIIEKRQSVAFWCNPISGHATLYWYQQILGQGPKLLIQFQNNGVVDDSQLPKDRFSAERLKGVDSTLKIQPAKLEDSAVYLCASSSGGRSTDTQYFGPGTRLTVL.

This clonotype was seen many times. This rearrangement joins TRBV6-1 to TRBJ1-6, with D unclear. V lost 6 bases, J lost 6 bases, and 24 bases lay in between. There are 18 residues in the CDR3. The germline gives CDR1 MNHNS, CDR2 SASEGT. CDR3 protein: CASRSSLGGFGRNSPLHF. CDR3 sequence (DNA): TGTGCCAGCAGATCGTCCCTCGGTGGATTCGGTCGTAATTCACCCCTCCACTTT.

The rearrangement uses TRBV12-3 or TRBV12-4 and TRBJ2-1, with 7 bases lining up with TRBD2. The trim removed 5 bases at V and 5 bases at J, leaving 6 bases unmatched. The CDR3 has 14 residues. The CDR3 nucleotides read TGTGCCAGCAGTGCTAGCGGACTAGACAATGAGCAGTTCTTC. Translating it yields CASSASGLDNEQFF.

This chain links TRBV5-1 with TRBJ1-1, with D hard to call. The CDR3 runs 15 residues. The V end was cut by 1 base, the J end by 5 bases, with 15 bases between. CDR1 and CDR2 from the germline V gene are SGHRS and YFSETQ. CDR3: CASSLMAALKTEAFF. The CDR3 bases are TGCGCCAGCAGCTTGATGGCCGCGTTAAAGACTGAAGCTTTCTTT.

This clonotype was picked up a small number of times. The chain combines TRBV9 with TRBJ2-1; 8 bases map to TRBD2. The CDR3 has 16 amino acids. Germline CDR1 is SGDLS and CDR2 is YYNGEE. With V trimmed by 4 bases and J by 7 bases, 13 bases remained unmatched. The CDR3 coding sequence is TGTGCCAGCAGCCCCCGGGTAGCGGGGAAAGGGAATGAGCAGTTCTTC. This sequence encodes CASSPRVAGKGNEQFF.

This clonotype was recorded only once. This chain links TRBV27 with TRBJ1-6; D remains ambiguous. V was trimmed by 2 bases and J by 5 bases, leaving 7 bases between them. Per germline, CDR1 MNHEY and CDR2 SMNVEV (reference sequence). This CDR3 region has 14 residues. The CDR3 DNA is TGTGCCAGCAGTTTAGGGCAGGATAATTCACCCCTCCACTTT. As protein: CASSLGQDNSPLHF.

The rearrangement joins TRBV5-1 to TRBJ1-2, with D uncertain. CDR1 is SGHRS, CDR2 YFSETQ, per germline. Trimming left V 1 base short and J 3 bases short, with 10 bases between. This CDR3 has 14 residues. The CDR3 DNA reads TGCGCCAGCAGCTTGCGTTCGCCGGACTATGGCTACACCTTC. Its translation is CASSLRSPDYGYTF.

There are a few counts of this clonotype. The rearrangement links TRBV29-1 to TRBJ1-1; 11 bases match TRBD1. Germline CDR1 and CDR2: SQVTM and ANQGSEA. V was clipped by 4 bases and J by 7 bases; unmatched bases: 5. CDR3 size: 13 residues. The CDR3 protein is CSVGGDRGVEAFF. CDR3 DNA: TGCAGCGTTGGAGGGGACAGGGGGGTTGAAGCTTTCTTT.

The chain couples TRBV7-3 to TRBJ2-5; 14 bases are a match to TRBD2. Germline V CDR1 and CDR2: SGHTA, FQGTGA. The length of the CDR3 is 16 residues. J lost 5 bases, V lost 5 bases, and 7 bases had no gene match. CDR3 residues: CASSGGTSGSMETQYF. DNA of the CDR3: TGTGCCAGCAGCGGCGGGACTAGCGGGAGTATGGAGACCCAGTACTTC.

This clonotype was seen ten or more times. The chain employs TRBV20-1 and TRBJ1-3; unclear D gene. Per the germline V gene, CDR1 is DFQATT and CDR2 is SNEGSKA (reference sequence). The CDR3 has 15 amino acids. V was cut by 6 bases and J by 2 bases, with 17 bases left in between. This chain's CDR3 is CSARPRRGAGNTIYF. CDR3 DNA: TGCAGTGCCAGGCCCCGTCGGGGAGCTGGAAACACCATATATTTT.

Only a few counts were recorded for this clonotype. The rearrangement links TRBV9 to TRBJ1-5; no firm D call. V lost 7 bases and J lost 5, with 7 bases in between. Germline V gene lookup returns CDR1 SGDLS and CDR2 YYNGEE. This CDR3 is 11 amino acids long. CDR3 nucleotide sequence: TGTGCCAGCCCCCCCCATCAGCCCCAGCATTTT. Its protein is CASPPHQPQHF.

This clonotype came up many times. This chain connects TRBV12-3 or TRBV12-4 to TRBJ2-3; TRBD2 might be the D (5 bases). The CDR3 consists of 14 residues. Trimming removed 4 bases at V and 1 base at J, with 9 bases between. CDR3 coding DNA: TGTGCCAGCAGTTCGCTCGGGGGCACAGATACGCAGTATTTT. Its translation: CASSSLGGTDTQYF.

This clonotype came up a few times. This sequence joins TRBV20-1 and TRBJ2-1; TRBD2 agrees at 9 bases. Germline values: CDR1 DFQATT, CDR2 SNEGSKA (reference sequence). There are 13 residues in the CDR3. V shed 6 bases and J 6 bases; nucleotides not matched to a gene: 6. CDR3 DNA sequence: TGCAGTGCCCTAGCGGGAACGCGCAATGAGCAGTTCTTC. Its protein product is CSALAGTRNEQFF.

This sequence joins TRBV20-1 and TRBJ2-2; a possible D gene is TRBD2 (5 bases). The V end was cut by 5 bases, the J end by 6 bases, with 7 bases between. This CDR3 has 11 residues. Germline CDR1 DFQATT, CDR2 SNEGSKA (reference sequence). The CDR3: CSAGSAGELFF. CDR3 DNA sequence: TGCAGTGCTGGGAGTGCCGGGGAGCTGTTTTTT.

This clonotype was seen at least ten times. The chain has TRBV7-2 and TRBJ1-2, with D hard to call. Germline CDR1 is SGHTA and CDR2 is FQGNSA. The CDR3 totals 15 residues. V dropped 5 bases and J dropped 2 bases, with 15 bases sitting between them. The CDR3 DNA sequence: TGTGCCAGCAGCCCGTCTCCGTCCGAGAACTATGGCTACACCTTC. Protein: CASSPSPSENYGYTF.